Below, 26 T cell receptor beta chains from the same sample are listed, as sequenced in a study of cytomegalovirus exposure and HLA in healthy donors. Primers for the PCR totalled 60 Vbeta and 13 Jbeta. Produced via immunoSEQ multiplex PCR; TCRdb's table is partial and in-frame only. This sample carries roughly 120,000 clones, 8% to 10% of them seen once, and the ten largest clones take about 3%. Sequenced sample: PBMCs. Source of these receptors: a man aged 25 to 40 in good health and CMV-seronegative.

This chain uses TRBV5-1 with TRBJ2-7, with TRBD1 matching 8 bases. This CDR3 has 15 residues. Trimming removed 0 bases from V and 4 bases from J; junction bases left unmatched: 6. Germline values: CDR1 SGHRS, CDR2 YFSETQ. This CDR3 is CASSLGRTGTYEQYF. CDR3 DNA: TGCGCCAGCAGCTTGGGTCGGACAGGGACATACGAGCAGTACTTC. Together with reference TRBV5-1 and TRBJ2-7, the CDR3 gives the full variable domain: KAGVTQTPRYLIKTRGQQVTLSCSPISGHRSVSWYQQTPGQGLQFLFEYFSETQRNKGNFPGRFSGRQFSNSRSEMNVSTLELGDSALYLCASSLGRTGTYEQYFGPGTRLTVT.

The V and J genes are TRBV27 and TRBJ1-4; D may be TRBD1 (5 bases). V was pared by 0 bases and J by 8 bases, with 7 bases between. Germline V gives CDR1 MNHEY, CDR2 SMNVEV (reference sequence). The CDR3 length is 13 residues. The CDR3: CASSLSGGEKLFF. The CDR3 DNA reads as TGTGCCAGCAGTTTATCTGGGGGGGAAAAACTGTTTTTT.

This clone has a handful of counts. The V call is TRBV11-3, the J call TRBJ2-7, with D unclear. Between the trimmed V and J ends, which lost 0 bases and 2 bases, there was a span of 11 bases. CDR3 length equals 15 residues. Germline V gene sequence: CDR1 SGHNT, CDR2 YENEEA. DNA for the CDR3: TGTGCCAGCAGCTTAGAGGGCTCCTTCACCTACGAGCAGTACTTC. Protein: CASSLEGSFTYEQYF.

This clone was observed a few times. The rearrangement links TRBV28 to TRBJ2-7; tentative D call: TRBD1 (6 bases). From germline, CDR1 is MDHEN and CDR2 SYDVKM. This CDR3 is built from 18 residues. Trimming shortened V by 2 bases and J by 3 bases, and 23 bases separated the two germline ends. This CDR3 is CASSLHRASRNTHYEQYF. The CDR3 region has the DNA TGTGCCAGCAGTTTACACAGGGCTAGCCGAAACACTCACTACGAGCAGTACTTC.

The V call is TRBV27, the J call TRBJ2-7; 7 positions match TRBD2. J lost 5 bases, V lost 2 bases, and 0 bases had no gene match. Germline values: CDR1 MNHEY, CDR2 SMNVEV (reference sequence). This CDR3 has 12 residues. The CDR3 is CASSLSGNEQYF. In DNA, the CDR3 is TGTGCCAGCAGTTTAAGCGGGAACGAGCAGTACTTC.

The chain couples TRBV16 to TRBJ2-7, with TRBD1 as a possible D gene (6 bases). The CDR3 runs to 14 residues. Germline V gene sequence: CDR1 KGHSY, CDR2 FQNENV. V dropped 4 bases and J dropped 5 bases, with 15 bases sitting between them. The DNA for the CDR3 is TGTGCCAGCAGCCCCCGGGACATGGCCCACGAGCAGTACTTC. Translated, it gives CASSPRDMAHEQYF.

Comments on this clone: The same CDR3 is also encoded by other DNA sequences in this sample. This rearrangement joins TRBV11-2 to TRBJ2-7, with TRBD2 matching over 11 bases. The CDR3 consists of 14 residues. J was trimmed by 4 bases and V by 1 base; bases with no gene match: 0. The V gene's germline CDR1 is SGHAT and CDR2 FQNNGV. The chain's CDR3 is CASSLASGGYEQYF. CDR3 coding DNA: TGTGCCAGCAGCTTAGCTAGCGGGGGGTACGAGCAGTACTTC. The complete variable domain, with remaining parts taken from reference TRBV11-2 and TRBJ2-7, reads EAGVAQSPRYKIIEKRQSVAFWCNPISGHATLYWYQQILGQGPKLLIQFQNNGVVDDSQLPKDRFSAERLKGVDSTLKIQPAKLEDSAVYLCASSLASGGYEQYFGPGTRLTVT.

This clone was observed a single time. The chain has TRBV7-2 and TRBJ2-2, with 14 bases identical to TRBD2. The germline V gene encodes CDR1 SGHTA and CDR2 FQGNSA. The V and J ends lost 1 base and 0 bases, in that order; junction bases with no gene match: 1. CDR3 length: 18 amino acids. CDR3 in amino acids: CASSLVGLAGANTGELFF. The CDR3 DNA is TGTGCCAGCAGCTTAGTGGGACTAGCGGGGGCGAACACCGGGGAGCTGTTTTTT.

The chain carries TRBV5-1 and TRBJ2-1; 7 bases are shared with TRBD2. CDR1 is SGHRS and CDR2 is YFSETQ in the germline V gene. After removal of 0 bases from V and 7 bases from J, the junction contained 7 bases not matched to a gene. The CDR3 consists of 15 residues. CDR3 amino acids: CASSLEGGLGNEQFF. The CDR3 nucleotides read TGCGCCAGCAGCTTGGAGGGAGGGTTGGGAAATGAGCAGTTCTTC.

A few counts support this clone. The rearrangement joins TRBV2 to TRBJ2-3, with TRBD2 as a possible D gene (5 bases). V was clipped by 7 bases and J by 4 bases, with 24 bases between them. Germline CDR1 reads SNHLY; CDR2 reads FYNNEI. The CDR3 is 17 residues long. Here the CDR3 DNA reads TGTGCCAGCACGGAGTTGATTCAGCGGACCGAGGCAGATACGCAGTATTTT. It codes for CASTELIQRTEADTQYF.

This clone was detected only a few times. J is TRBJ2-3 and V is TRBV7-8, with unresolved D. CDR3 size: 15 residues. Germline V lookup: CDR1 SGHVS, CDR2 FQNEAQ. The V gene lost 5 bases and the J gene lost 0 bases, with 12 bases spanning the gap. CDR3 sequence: CASSPRVTSTDTQYF. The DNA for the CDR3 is TGTGCCAGCAGCCCCCGTGTAACTAGCACAGATACGCAGTATTTT.

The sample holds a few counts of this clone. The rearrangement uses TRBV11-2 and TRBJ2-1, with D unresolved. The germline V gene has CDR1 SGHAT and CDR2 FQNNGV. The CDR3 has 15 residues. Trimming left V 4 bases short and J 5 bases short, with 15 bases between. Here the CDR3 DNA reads TGTGCCAGCAGCTATCTTGGGCGTACCGACAATGAGCAGTTCTTC. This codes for CASSYLGRTDNEQFF.

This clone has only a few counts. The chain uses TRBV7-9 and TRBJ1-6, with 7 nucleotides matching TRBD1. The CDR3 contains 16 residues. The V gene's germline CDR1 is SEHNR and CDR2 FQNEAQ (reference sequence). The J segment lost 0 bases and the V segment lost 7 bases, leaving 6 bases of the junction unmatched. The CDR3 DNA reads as TGTGCCAGCAACAGGGGACAGAGCTCCTATAATTCACCCCTCCACTTT. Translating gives CASNRGQSSYNSPLHF. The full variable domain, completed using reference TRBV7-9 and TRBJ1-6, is DTGVSQNPRHKITKRGQNVTFRCDPISEHNRLYWYRQTLGQGPEFLTYFQNEAQLEKSRLLSDRFSAERPKGSFSTLEIQRTEQGDSAMYLCASNRGQSSYNSPLHFGNGTRLTVT.

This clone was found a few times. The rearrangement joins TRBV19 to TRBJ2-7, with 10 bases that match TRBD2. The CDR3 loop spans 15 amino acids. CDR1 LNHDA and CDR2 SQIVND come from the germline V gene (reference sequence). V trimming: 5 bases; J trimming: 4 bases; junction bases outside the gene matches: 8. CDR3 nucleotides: TGTGCCAGTAGTGCCAGGACTAGCGGAGAGTACGAGCAGTACTTC. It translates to CASSARTSGEYEQYF.

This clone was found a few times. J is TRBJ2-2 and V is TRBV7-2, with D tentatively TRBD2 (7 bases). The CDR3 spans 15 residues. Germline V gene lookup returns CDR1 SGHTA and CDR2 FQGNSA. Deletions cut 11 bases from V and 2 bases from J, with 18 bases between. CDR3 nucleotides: TGTGCCGAAGTCCCCGGGGGGCAAAACACCGGGGAGCTGTTTTTT. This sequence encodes CAEVPGGQNTGELFF.

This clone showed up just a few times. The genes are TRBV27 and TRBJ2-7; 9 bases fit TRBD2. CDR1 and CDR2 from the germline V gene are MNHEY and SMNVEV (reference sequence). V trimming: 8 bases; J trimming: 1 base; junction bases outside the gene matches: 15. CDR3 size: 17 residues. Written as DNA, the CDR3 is TGTGCCAGCTCCCGAGAGCGGGGGGCATTTATTTCCTACGAGCAGTACTTC. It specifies CASSRERGAFISYEQYF.

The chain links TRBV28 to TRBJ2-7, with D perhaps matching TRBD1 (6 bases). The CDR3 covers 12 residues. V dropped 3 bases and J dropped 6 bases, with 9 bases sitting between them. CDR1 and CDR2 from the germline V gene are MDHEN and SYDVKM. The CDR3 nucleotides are TGTGCCAGCAGTTTGTCAGGGGCCGAGCAGTACTTC. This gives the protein CASSLSGAEQYF.

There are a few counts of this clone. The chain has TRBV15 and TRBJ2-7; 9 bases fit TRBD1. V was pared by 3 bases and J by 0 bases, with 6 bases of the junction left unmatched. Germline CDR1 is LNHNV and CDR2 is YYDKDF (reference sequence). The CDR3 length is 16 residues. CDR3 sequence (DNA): TGTGCCACCAGCAGCTACACAGGGGGCGACTCCTACGAGCAGTACTTC. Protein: CATSSYTGGDSYEQYF.

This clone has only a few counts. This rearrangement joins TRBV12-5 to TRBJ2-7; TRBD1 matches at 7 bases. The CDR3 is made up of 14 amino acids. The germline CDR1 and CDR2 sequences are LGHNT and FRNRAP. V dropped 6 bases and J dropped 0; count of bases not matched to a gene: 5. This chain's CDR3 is CASGKTGSSYEQYF. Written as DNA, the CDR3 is TGTGCTAGTGGAAAGACAGGGAGCTCCTACGAGCAGTACTTC. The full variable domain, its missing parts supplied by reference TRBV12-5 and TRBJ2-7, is DARVTQTPRHKVTEMGQEVTMRCQPILGHNTVFWYRQTMMQGLELLAYFRNRAPLDDSGMPKDRFSAEMPDATLATLKIQPSEPRDSAVYFCASGKTGSSYEQYFGPGTRLTVT.

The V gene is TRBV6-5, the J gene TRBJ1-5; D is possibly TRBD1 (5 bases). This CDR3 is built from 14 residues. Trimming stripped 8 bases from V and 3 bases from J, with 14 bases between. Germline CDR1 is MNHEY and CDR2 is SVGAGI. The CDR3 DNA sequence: TGTGCCAGCGCAACACGGGGGTACAATCAGCCCCAGCATTTT. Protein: CASATRGYNQPQHF.

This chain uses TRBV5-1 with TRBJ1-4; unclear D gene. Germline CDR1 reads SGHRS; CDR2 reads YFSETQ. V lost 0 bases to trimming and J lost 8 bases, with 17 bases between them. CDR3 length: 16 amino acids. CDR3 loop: CASSLEPPGMGEKLFF. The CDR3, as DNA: TGCGCCAGCAGCTTGGAGCCGCCTGGTATGGGCGAAAAACTGTTTTTT.

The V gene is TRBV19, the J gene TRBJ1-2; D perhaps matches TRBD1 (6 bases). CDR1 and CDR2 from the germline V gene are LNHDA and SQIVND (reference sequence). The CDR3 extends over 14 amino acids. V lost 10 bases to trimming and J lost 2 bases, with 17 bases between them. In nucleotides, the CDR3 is TGTGCCACAGCCCTCACGGACAGAAACTATGGCTACACCTTC. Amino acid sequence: CATALTDRNYGYTF.

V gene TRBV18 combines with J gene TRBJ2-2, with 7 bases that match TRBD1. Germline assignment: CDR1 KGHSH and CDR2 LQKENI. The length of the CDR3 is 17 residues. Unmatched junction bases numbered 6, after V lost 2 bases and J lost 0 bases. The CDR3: CASSPKNRGANTGELFF. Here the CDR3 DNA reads TGTGCCAGCTCACCAAAAAACAGGGGCGCGAACACCGGGGAGCTGTTTTTT.

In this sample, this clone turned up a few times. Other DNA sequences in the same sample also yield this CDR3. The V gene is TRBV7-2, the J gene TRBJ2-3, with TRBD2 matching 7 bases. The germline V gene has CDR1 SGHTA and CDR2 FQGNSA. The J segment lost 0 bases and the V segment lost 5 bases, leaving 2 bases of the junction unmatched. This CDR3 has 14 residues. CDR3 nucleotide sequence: TGTGCCAGCAGCCCGGGACTAAGCACAGATACGCAGTATTTT. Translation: CASSPGLSTDTQYF.

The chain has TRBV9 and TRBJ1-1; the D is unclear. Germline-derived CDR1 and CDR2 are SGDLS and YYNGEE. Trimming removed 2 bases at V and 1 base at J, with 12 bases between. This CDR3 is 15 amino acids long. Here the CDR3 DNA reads TGTGCCAGCAGCGTCTGGAGGCAGAAGAACACTGAAGCTTTCTTT. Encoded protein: CASSVWRQKNTEAFF.

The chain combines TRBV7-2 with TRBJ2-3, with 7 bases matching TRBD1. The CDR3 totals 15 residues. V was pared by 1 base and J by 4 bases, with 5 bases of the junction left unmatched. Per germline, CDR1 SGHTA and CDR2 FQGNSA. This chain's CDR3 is CASSLVTGIADTQYF. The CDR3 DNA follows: TGTGCCAGCAGCTTAGTGACAGGGATCGCAGATACGCAGTATTTT. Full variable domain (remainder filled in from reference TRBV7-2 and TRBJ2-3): GAGVSQSPSNKVTEKGKDVELRCDPISGHTALYWYRQSLGQGLEFLIYFQGNSAPDKSGLPSDRFSAERTGGSVSTLTIQRTQQEDSAVYLCASSLVTGIADTQYFGPGTRLTVL.